One and the same sample provided the 29 T cell receptor beta chains below, sequenced in a study of cytomegalovirus exposure and HLA in healthy donors. PCR involved 60 Vbeta and 13 Jbeta primers. The table came from immunoSEQ multiplex PCR; TCRdb's copy has only in-frame clones and leaves some out. The table shows more than 140,000 clones, with 75% occurring only once. Specimen: PBMCs. These TCRs come from a man aged 35 to 55 in good health and CMV-seronegative.

Concerning this clone itself: Other DNA sequences of this sample code for an identical CDR3. CDR3 in amino acids: CASSPYTGELFF. CDR3 nucleotides: TGCGCCAGCAGCCCGTACACCGGGGAGCTGTTTTTT. The V call is TRBV5-1, the J call TRBJ2-2; D remains unclear. Trimming took 4 bases from V and 3 from J, leaving 4 bases between them. The CDR3 spans 12 residues. CDR1 is SGHRS and CDR2 is YFSETQ in the germline V gene.

A remark on this clone: The sample contains more than one DNA sequence encoding this CDR3. V gene TRBV5-1 combines with J gene TRBJ2-5; TRBD1 matches 7 bases. Germline V gene data show CDR1 as SGHRS and CDR2 as YFSETQ. Losses at the gene ends were 4 bases for V and 5 bases for J; bases not matched to a gene: 2. This CDR3 region has 12 residues. For the CDR3, the DNA is TGCGCCAGCAGCCCCAGGGGGGAGACCCAGTACTTC. It yields the protein CASSPRGETQYF.

Only a few counts were recorded for this clone. The chain recombines TRBV30 with TRBJ1-5; TRBD1 might be the D (5 bases). Per the germline V gene, CDR1 is GTSNPN and CDR2 is SVGIG (reference sequence). V lost 5 bases to trimming and J lost 0 bases, with 11 bases between them. CDR3 size: 14 residues. The DNA of the CDR3 is TGTGCCTGGTCAAGGGGTTCTAGCAATCAGCCCCAGCATTTT. Translated, it gives CAWSRGSSNQPQHF.

The chain joins TRBV27 to TRBJ1-2, with TRBD1 identical over 11 bases. This CDR3 comprises 14 residues. Germline loops: CDR1 MNHEY, CDR2 SMNVEV (reference sequence). The V and J ends lost 4 bases and 4 bases, in that order; junction bases with no gene match: 2. The DNA for the CDR3 is TGTGCCAGCAGTTCCGGACAGGGGGCCTATGGCTACACCTTC. It yields the protein CASSSGQGAYGYTF.

This clone came up a few times. This chain connects TRBV2 to TRBJ1-1; D possibly corresponds to TRBD1 (5 bases). Trimming took off 7 bases at V and 1 base at J, with 10 bases between the two ends. The length of the CDR3 is 13 residues. Looked up from germline, CDR1 is SNHLY and CDR2 is FYNNEI. CDR3 in amino acids: CASTVRANTEAFF. The CDR3 nucleotides read TGTGCCAGCACGGTCAGGGCGAACACTGAAGCTTTCTTT.

This clone turned up a few times. The V gene is TRBV18, the J gene TRBJ2-2; 7 bases are a match to TRBD1. Germline V lookup: CDR1 KGHSH, CDR2 LQKENI. The V and J ends lost 3 bases and 7 bases, in that order; junction bases with no gene match: 5. The CDR3 contains 14 residues. CDR3 nucleotide sequence: TGTGCCAGCTCACCGGGACAGAACGTCGGGGAGCTGTTTTTT. Amino acid sequence: CASSPGQNVGELFF. Looking up the rest from reference TRBV18 and TRBJ2-2 gives the full variable domain: NAGVMQNPRHLVRRRGQEARLRCSPMKGHSHVYWYRQLPEEGLKFMVYLQKENIIDESGMPKERFSAEFPKEGPSILRIQQVVRGDSAAYFCASSPGQNVGELFFGEGSRLTVL.

In its sample, this clone was seen a few times. This chain uses TRBV28 with TRBJ2-7, with D possibly being TRBD2 (6 bases). CDR1 and CDR2 from the germline V gene are MDHEN and SYDVKM. Trimming removed 6 bases from V and 2 bases from J, with 17 bases in between. The length of the CDR3 is 15 residues. The CDR3 protein is CASSEGLWDPYEQYF. CDR3 sequence (DNA): TGTGCCAGCAGCGAGGGACTCTGGGATCCCTACGAGCAGTACTTC.

J is TRBJ1-1 and V is TRBV10-3; 12 bases are a match to TRBD1. V trimming: 2 bases; J trimming: 1 base; junction bases outside the gene matches: 2. This CDR3 has 16 residues. Germline-derived CDR1 and CDR2 are ENHRY and SYGVKD. The CDR3 is CAISERDRGPNTEAFF. The CDR3 DNA reads as TGTGCCATCAGTGAGAGGGACAGGGGGCCGAACACTGAAGCTTTCTTT.

This chain connects TRBV4-2 to TRBJ2-3, with D tentatively TRBD1 (5 bases). Per the germline V gene, CDR1 is LGHNA and CDR2 is YNFKEQ. Trimming took off 0 bases at V and 4 bases at J, with 20 bases between the two ends. The CDR3 extends over 18 amino acids. Here the CDR3 reads CASSQDLIRRVGPDTQYF. The DNA of the CDR3 is TGTGCCAGCAGCCAAGATTTAATACGGCGAGTGGGGCCAGATACGCAGTATTTT.

Concerning this clone: The identical CDR3 is also encoded by other nucleotide sequences in the sample. V is TRBV7-9 and J is TRBJ1-1, with D perhaps TRBD1 (5 bases). The ends were cut back, 4 bases at V and 2 bases at J, with 8 bases in the middle. Germline V gene lookup returns CDR1 SEHNR and CDR2 FQNEAQ (reference sequence). This CDR3 has 13 residues. CDR3 DNA: TGTGCCAGCAGCTCTCAGGGAAACACTGAAGCTTTCTTT. This sequence encodes CASSSQGNTEAFF.

This clone was seen a single time. CDR3 bases: TGTGCCAGCAGTGGGGGGGGTAATCAGCCCCAGCATTTT. Protein: CASSGGGNQPQHF. V and J are TRBV7-9 and TRBJ1-5, with D tentatively TRBD1 (5 bases). The CDR3 has 13 amino acids. CDR1 is SEHNR, CDR2 FQNEAQ, per germline (reference sequence). The V end was cut by 6 bases, the J end by 4 bases, with 10 bases between.

For the CDR3, the DNA is TGTGCCAGCAAACTAGCGGGGGGATACAACGAGCAGTACTTC. The encoded protein is CASKLAGGYNEQYF. The chain combines TRBV5-4 with TRBJ2-7; 12 nucleotides line up with TRBD2. From germline, CDR1 is SGHNT and CDR2 YYREEE (reference sequence). The CDR3 is 14 amino acids. J gave up 5 bases and V 6 bases, and 6 bases lay outside the gene matches.

This chain joins TRBV7-8 and TRBJ2-5, with 7 bases lining up with TRBD1. The V segment lost 4 bases and the J segment 5 bases; nucleotides outside the gene matches: 10. This CDR3 is 15 amino acids long. CDR1 and CDR2 (germline): SGHVS, FQNEAQ. As DNA, the CDR3 is TGTGCCAGCAGCTCTTTAGAGGGGGCAGAGGAGACCCAGTACTTC. Its protein product is CASSSLEGAEETQYF.

This clone has more than one count but fewer than ten. This chain joins TRBV7-2 and TRBJ1-1, with TRBD1 identical over 9 bases. Looked up from germline, CDR1 is SGHTA and CDR2 is FQGNSA. V lost 4 bases to trimming and J lost 5 bases; unmatched junction nucleotides: 8. The length of the CDR3 is 15 residues. The CDR3 region has the DNA TGTGCCAGCAGCTCGGGACAGGGTGGAAGGACTGAAGCTTTCTTT. Its protein is CASSSGQGGRTEAFF.

The chain is built from TRBV28 and TRBJ2-1, with D maybe TRBD2 (6 bases). Trimming removed 3 bases at V and 12 bases at J, with 21 bases between. This CDR3 is built from 15 residues. Germline assignment: CDR1 MDHEN and CDR2 SYDVKM. CDR3 residues: CASSLTGAPSGPQFF. The CDR3 DNA follows: TGTGCCAGCAGTTTGACCGGGGCCCCAAGCGGGCCGCAGTTCTTC.

The chain uses TRBV19 and TRBJ2-7; D might be TRBD2 (7 bases). Germline V gives CDR1 LNHDA, CDR2 SQIVND (reference sequence). CDR3 size: 14 residues. The V and J ends lost 5 bases and 7 bases respectively, with 18 bases between them. CDR3 DNA sequence: TGTGCCAGTAGTTCGGGGGGACAACCCTCGGAGCAGTACTTC. Its protein is CASSSGGQPSEQYF.

This clone was seen ten or more times. V gene TRBV10-3 combines with J gene TRBJ1-4; TRBD1 agrees at 9 bases. This CDR3 comprises 15 residues. Germline assignment: CDR1 ENHRY and CDR2 SYGVKD. The trim removed 3 bases at V and 12 bases at J, leaving 11 bases unmatched. The CDR3 region has the DNA TGTGCCATCAGTGACGCAGGGACAGGGCAGAGGGAACTGTTTTTT. Protein: CAISDAGTGQRELFF.

This clone was seen a single time. The chain carries TRBV7-9 and TRBJ1-2; the D gene is possibly TRBD1 (6 bases). There are 15 residues in the CDR3. The germline gives CDR1 SEHNR, CDR2 FQNEAQ (reference sequence). Trimming pared 0 bases from V and 4 bases from J, leaving 12 bases between. CDR3 in DNA: TGTGCCAGCAGCTTAGCGGAGGCAGGGGTCTATGGCTACACCTTC. This encodes CASSLAEAGVYGYTF.

This chain joins TRBV6-4 and TRBJ2-6; TRBD1 might be the D (5 bases). CDR3 length: 15 residues. Trimming pared 3 bases from V and 0 bases from J, leaving 6 bases between. Germline lookup yields CDR1 MRHNA and CDR2 SNTAGT. The CDR3 region is CASSEGVSGANVLTF. CDR3 in DNA: TGTGCCAGCAGTGAAGGGGTCTCTGGGGCCAACGTCCTGACTTTC.

The gene calls are TRBV5-1 and TRBJ2-5; maybe TRBD2 (5 bases). V was clipped by 0 bases and J by 5 bases, with 14 bases between them. This CDR3 comprises 15 residues. CDR1 and CDR2 from the germline V gene are SGHRS and YFSETQ. CDR3 bases: TGCGCCAGCAGCTTGGCCGATGAGGGTATGGAGACCCAGTACTTC. It codes for CASSLADEGMETQYF.

The rearrangement uses TRBV5-1 and TRBJ2-2; D gene uncertain. The V gene lost 4 bases and the J gene lost 7 bases, with 11 bases spanning the gap. Germline V gene sequence: CDR1 SGHRS, CDR2 YFSETQ. The CDR3 loop spans 13 amino acids. This CDR3 reads CASSLGNDGELFF. The CDR3 DNA is TGCGCCAGCAGCCTAGGTAACGACGGGGAGCTGTTTTTT.

J is TRBJ1-1 and V is TRBV7-9; 7 nucleotides line up with TRBD1. V trimming: 5 bases; J trimming: 4 bases; junction bases outside the gene matches: 10. Germline values: CDR1 SEHNR, CDR2 FQNEAQ (reference sequence). The CDR3 loop spans 15 amino acids. The CDR3 coding sequence is TGTGCCAGCAGCCAACAACCCTGGACAGGCACTGAAGCTTTCTTT. It specifies CASSQQPWTGTEAFF.

The chain is built from TRBV2 and TRBJ1-3, with 7 bases identical to TRBD1. J lost 8 bases, V lost 6 bases, and 13 bases had no gene match. Germline CDR1 and CDR2: SNHLY and FYNNEI. The CDR3 has 15 residues. For the CDR3, the DNA is TGTGCCAGCAGAGCCACAGGGGCTCTGGGCGACACCATATATTTT. This sequence encodes CASRATGALGDTIYF.

This clone was seen once. The V and J genes are TRBV4-1 and TRBJ2-7; possible D gene TRBD1, 5 bases. Germline CDR1 is MGHRA and CDR2 is YSYEKL. Trimming left V 4 bases short and J 1 base short, with 8 bases between. The CDR3 spans 13 residues. CDR3 nucleotides: TGCGCCAGCAGCCGGGGCAGATCCTACGAGCAGTACTTC. Amino acid sequence: CASSRGRSYEQYF.

The V gene is TRBV7-2, the J gene TRBJ1-2; 10 positions agree with TRBD1. The length of the CDR3 is 14 residues. Germline assignment: CDR1 SGHTA and CDR2 FQGNSA. Trimming removed 5 bases from V and 7 bases from J; junction bases left unmatched: 7. DNA for the CDR3: TGTGCCAGCAGCGCCAGGACAGGGGGGGGTGGCTACACCTTC. Protein: CASSARTGGGGYTF.

This clone was detected once. The V gene is TRBV5-1, the J gene TRBJ1-2; TRBD1 might be the D (5 bases). Per the germline V gene, CDR1 is SGHRS and CDR2 is YFSETQ. This CDR3 is built from 14 residues. Between the trimmed V and J ends, which lost 4 bases and 4 bases, there was a span of 14 bases. CDR3 coding DNA: TGCGCCAGCAGCCTGATGACAGCTGGCTATGGCTACACCTTC. Its protein product is CASSLMTAGYGYTF.

This clone has a single count. J is TRBJ2-7 and V is TRBV27; 7 bases match TRBD1. Germline V lookup: CDR1 MNHEY, CDR2 SMNVEV (reference sequence). V was clipped by 6 bases and J by 7 bases; unmatched bases: 15. This CDR3 region has 15 residues. In DNA, the CDR3 is TGTGCCAGCAGCAACTCCCGACAGGGTACGGGTGAGCAGTACTTC. This translates into CASSNSRQGTGEQYF.

The V and J genes are TRBV7-8 and TRBJ2-5; TRBD1 matches 10 bases. In germline, CDR1 is SGHVS, CDR2 FQNEAQ. Trimming took 1 base from V and 5 from J; bases not matched to a gene: 13. The CDR3 is 18 amino acids. The DNA for the CDR3 is TGTGCCAGCAGCTTAGACTGGGACAGGGGTCGTATTTTGGAGACCCAGTACTTC. This codes for CASSLDWDRGRILETQYF. Complete variable domain (other parts from reference TRBV7-8 and TRBJ2-5): GAGVSQSPRYKVAKRGQDVALRCDPISGHVSLFWYQQALGQGPEFLTYFQNEAQLDKSGLPSDRFFAERPEGSVSTLKIQRTQQEDSAVYLCASSLDWDRGRILETQYFGPGTRLLVL.

The V call is TRBV29-1, the J call TRBJ1-1; maybe TRBD1 (6 bases). The V gene lost 6 bases and the J gene lost 1 base, with 15 bases spanning the gap. Germline V CDR1 and CDR2: SQVTM, ANQGSEA. The CDR3 runs to 14 residues. CDR3 DNA: TGCAGCGTCAGATCGATGGACAGGAACACTGAAGCTTTCTTT. Encoded protein: CSVRSMDRNTEAFF.